This is a list of T cell receptor beta chains from one sample in a study of human T cells and chemical hapten exposure. TCRdb re-derived calls from the RACE reads in MiXCR, one entry per CDR3 protein. The sample yields fewer than 130,000 distinct CDR3 sequences, about 11% seen once. The specimen comprised whole blood, sampled in connection with sensitization to the hapten diphenylcyclopropenone (DPC). These receptors all stem from a woman between 40 and 55 years old with alopecia areata. Some clones in this sample may be carry-over from other donors' samples. Each CDR3 is given with its conserved first and last residue. The order of the fields is D gene, clone size, J gene, V gene, CDR3 DNA, CDR3 protein. The D gene is left open where the match is weak. A row's size may be missing; if present it is once, few, many or a size class.

D: NA; size: NA; J: TRBJ1-6; V: TRBV6-5; DNA: TGTGCCAGCAGTTGGGGCCTCGTCCTATCGGATTCACCCCTCCACTTT; CDR3: CASSWGLVLSDSPLHF
D: NA; size: many; J: TRBJ2-7; V: TRBV30; DNA: TGTGCCTGGAGCTCAGGGGGGGCCTACGAGCAGTACTTC; CDR3: CAWSSGGAYEQYF
D: TRBD2; size: many; J: TRBJ2-2; V: TRBV2; DNA: TGTGCCAGCAGACGCGGGGGAGACACCGGGGAGCTGTTTTTT; CDR3: CASRRGGDTGELFF
D: NA; size: many; J: TRBJ2-7; V: TRBV15; DNA: TGTGCCACCAGCGAGGGCAGGAACGAGCAGTACTTC; CDR3: CATSEGRNEQYF
D: NA; size: few; J: TRBJ2-2; V: TRBV29-1; DNA: TGCAGCGTTGAAGATCCCGGGACCGGGGAGCTGTTTTTT; CDR3: CSVEDPGTGELFF
D: NA; size: many; J: TRBJ1-6; V: TRBV28; DNA: TGTGCCAGCAGCTTAGATCAGGTGGATTCACCCCTCCACTTT; CDR3: CASSLDQVDSPLHF
D: NA; size: many; J: TRBJ1-1; V: TRBV14; DNA: TGTGCCAGCAGCCAAGAGGCTTATGGGACTGAAGCTTTCTTT; CDR3: CASSQEAYGTEAFF
D: NA; size: NA; J: TRBJ2-7; V: TRBV7-9; DNA: TGTGCCAGCAGCTGGGACGGTTACTACGAGCAGTACTTC; CDR3: CASSWDGYYEQYF
D: TRBD1; size: many; J: TRBJ1-2; V: TRBV6-5; DNA: TGTGCCAGCAGTTACTGGGAACAGGGGACGTATGGCTACACCTTC; CDR3: CASSYWEQGTYGYTF
D: NA; size: many; J: TRBJ2-3; V: TRBV28; DNA: TGTGCCAGCAGTCAAAGGGACAGCACAGATACGCAGTATTTT; CDR3: CASSQRDSTDTQYF
D: TRBD1; size: few; J: TRBJ1-2; V: TRBV20-1; DNA: TGCAGTGCTAGAGACCACAGGGGGCGAGGAGGCGGCTACACCTTC; CDR3: CSARDHRGRGGGYTF
D: TRBD1; size: NA; J: TRBJ2-5; V: TRBV4-1; DNA: TGCGCCAGCAGCCGAGATCCCCCCGACAGGGGGGGAGAGACCCAGTACTTC; CDR3: CASSRDPPDRGGETQYF
D: TRBD1; size: few; J: TRBJ1-6; V: TRBV7-2; DNA: TGTGCCAGCAGCTCTCTCCCGGGACAGCTGAATTCACCCCTCCACTTT; CDR3: CASSSLPGQLNSPLHF
D: TRBD1; size: NA; J: TRBJ1-5; V: TRBV11-2; DNA: TGTGCCAGCAGCCCAGACAGGGGGCCTTTTGGGGGCAATCAGCCCCAGCATTTT; CDR3: CASSPDRGPFGGNQPQHF
D: NA; size: many; J: TRBJ1-6; V: TRBV20-1; DNA: TGCAGTGGGGGGGCAGGCGATTCACCCCTCCACTTT; CDR3: CSGGAGDSPLHF
D: NA; size: many; J: TRBJ1-2; V: TRBV28; DNA: TGTGCCAGCTTGACGGGTGTGGGCGGCTACACCTTC; CDR3: CASLTGVGGYTF
D: TRBD1; size: NA; J: TRBJ1-4; V: TRBV7-9; DNA: TGTGCCAGCAGCTTAGGGCCCGGCGCGGGACAGGAGGGTGAAAAACTGTTTTTT; CDR3: CASSLGPGAGQEGEKLFF
D: NA; size: NA; J: TRBJ2-3; V: TRBV9; DNA: TGTGCCAGCAGCGTAGCGGGGAGCGGGCAAAGCACAGATACGCAGTATTTT; CDR3: CASSVAGSGQSTDTQYF
D: NA; size: few; J: TRBJ2-7; V: TRBV6-1; DNA: TGTGCCAGCAGTGCAGGGTTGAAGGTCGAGCAGTACTTC; CDR3: CASSAGLKVEQYF
D: NA; size: NA; J: TRBJ2-3; V: TRBV6-5; DNA: TGTGCCAGCGGGGGGCCACAGGGGATTAGCACAGATACGCAGTATTTT; CDR3: CASGGPQGISTDTQYF
D: NA; size: few; J: TRBJ2-1; V: TRBV18; DNA: TGTGCCAGCTCCCCGAGCGGGCCCTCCAACAATGAGCAGTTCTTC; CDR3: CASSPSGPSNNEQFF
D: NA; size: NA; J: TRBJ2-5; V: TRBV20-1; DNA: TGCAGTGGTCTGCGGGACAGCCAAGAGACCCAGTACTTC; CDR3: CSGLRDSQETQYF